This entry lists 17 T cell receptor beta chains sequenced from one sample in a study of blood T cell repertoires in COVID-19 (dated by TCRdb to the early 2020s). The method behind the library was the immunoSEQ multiplex PCR assay. Drawn from immuneACCESS, this table holds only the in-frame rearrangements with V and J called that TCRdb kept. Clones are partly lost; checked studies trace under half to an unresolved V gene and leave the rest unexplained. The table for this sample lists 200,000 or so clones; nearly 85% of them were counted only once. Of the sample, about 4.9% falls within the top ten clones. The specimen sequenced was peripheral blood. The receptors shown here come from a woman in her 30s with acute or convalescent COVID-19.

The chain recombines TRBV5-1 with TRBJ2-7; D might be TRBD1 (6 bases). Trimming cost V 1 base and J 5 bases, with 7 bases left between them. The CDR3 has 12 residues. The germline V gene encodes CDR1 SGHRS and CDR2 YFSETQ. The CDR3 DNA is TGCGCCAGCAGCTTGACAGGGCACGAGCAGTACTTC. Residues: CASSLTGHEQYF. The full variable domain, in which reference TRBV5-1 and TRBJ2-7 provide the parts outside the CDR3, is KAGVTQTPRYLIKTRGQQVTLSCSPISGHRSVSWYQQTPGQGLQFLFEYFSETQRNKGNFPGRFSGRQFSNSRSEMNVSTLELGDSALYLCASSLTGHEQYFGPGTRLTVT.

This clone was observed a few times. J is TRBJ1-1 and V is TRBV6-5; TRBD1 is a possible D gene (5 bases). Germline lookup yields CDR1 MNHEY and CDR2 SVGAGI. The V and J ends lost 7 bases and 10 bases respectively, with 19 bases between them. The CDR3 is 13 residues long. The DNA of the CDR3 is TGTGCCAGCACCATCGGAGGGGCTGGGAGAGCTTTCTTT. This codes for CASTIGGAGRAFF.

V usage is TRBV7-9 and J usage is TRBJ2-1, with TRBD2 matching 13 bases. The CDR3 runs to 14 residues. V trimming: 5 bases; J trimming: 8 bases; junction bases outside the gene matches: 3. CDR1 and CDR2 (germline): SEHNR, FQNEAQ (reference sequence). The CDR3 sequence is CASSTSGGAHEQFF. The DNA of the CDR3 is TGTGCCAGCAGCACTAGCGGGGGGGCCCATGAGCAGTTCTTC.

The chain carries TRBV28 and TRBJ1-4; D perhaps matches TRBD1 (5 bases). This CDR3 is built from 15 residues. Trimming removed 2 bases at V and 4 bases at J, with 11 bases between. CDR1 is MDHEN and CDR2 is SYDVKM in the germline V gene. DNA for the CDR3: TGTGCCAGCAGTTTAGTAGCAGGGATTAATGAAAAACTGTTTTTT. Encoded protein: CASSLVAGINEKLFF.

The V and J genes are TRBV5-1 and TRBJ2-7; the match to TRBD1 covers 9 bases. CDR1 is SGHRS, CDR2 YFSETQ, per germline. The CDR3 extends over 16 amino acids. Trimming took 0 bases from V and 0 from J; bases not matched to a gene: 4. The CDR3 bases are TGCGCCAGCAGCTTGGCTGGGACAGGGACCTCCTACGAGCAGTACTTC. This translates into CASSLAGTGTSYEQYF.

The chain employs TRBV30 and TRBJ1-1; 10 bases line up with TRBD1. From germline, CDR1 is GTSNPN and CDR2 SVGIG (reference sequence). Trimming took 4 bases from V and 6 from J; bases not matched to a gene: 8. The CDR3 loop spans 14 amino acids. This CDR3 is CAWTPGQGIPEAFF. The DNA of the CDR3 is TGTGCCTGGACCCCGGGACAGGGGATTCCTGAAGCTTTCTTT.

The J gene is TRBJ2-1, the V gene TRBV2; tentative D call: TRBD2 (6 bases). V was trimmed by 1 base and J by 9 bases, leaving 7 bases between them. CDR3 length equals 12 residues. Germline CDR1 reads SNHLY; CDR2 reads FYNNEI. The CDR3 sequence: CASSEGLVEQFF. The CDR3 coding sequence is TGTGCCAGCAGTGAAGGACTAGTTGAGCAGTTCTTC.

The rearrangement uses TRBV4-1 and TRBJ1-1, with D uncertain. The V end was cut by 4 bases, the J end by 1 base, with 13 bases between. CDR1 MGHRA and CDR2 YSYEKL come from the germline V gene. This CDR3 is 15 amino acids long. The DNA for the CDR3 is TGCGCCAGCAGCCTCGTACACGCACAGAACACTGAAGCTTTCTTT. This codes for CASSLVHAQNTEAFF.

V is TRBV6-6 and J is TRBJ2-3; 13 bases are shared with TRBD2. CDR3 length: 16 residues. Looked up from germline, CDR1 is MNHNY and CDR2 is SVGAGI (reference sequence). V lost 8 bases to trimming and J lost 2 bases; unmatched junction nucleotides: 7. The DNA of the CDR3 is TGTGCCAGCGCCTCAGGGACTAGCGGGGCCACAGATACGCAGTATTTT. As protein: CASASGTSGATDTQYF.

CDR3 residues: CASSPGGAGVSGELFF. The CDR3 region has the DNA TGCGCCAGCAGCCCCGGGGGAGCGGGAGTATCCGGGGAGCTGTTTTTT. The chain has TRBV5-1 and TRBJ2-2, with 8 positions matching TRBD2. The CDR3 length is 16 residues. After removal of 4 bases from V and 6 bases from J, the junction contained 11 bases not matched to a gene. CDR1 and CDR2 from the germline V gene are SGHRS and YFSETQ.

V and J are TRBV7-8 and TRBJ1-1, with D possibly matching TRBD1 (6 bases). V was pared by 8 bases and J by 3 bases, with 22 bases between. Germline lookup yields CDR1 SGHVS and CDR2 FQNEAQ. This CDR3 contains 16 residues. This CDR3 is CASLSTGIVGHTEAFF. CDR3 sequence (DNA): TGTGCCAGCTTATCTACAGGGATTGTTGGGCACACTGAAGCTTTCTTT. Full variable domain (rest looked up from reference TRBV7-8 and TRBJ1-1): GAGVSQSPRYKVAKRGQDVALRCDPISGHVSLFWYQQALGQGPEFLTYFQNEAQLDKSGLPSDRFFAERPEGSVSTLKIQRTQQEDSAVYLCASLSTGIVGHTEAFFGQGTRLTVV.

This chain uses TRBV5-1 with TRBJ2-5; 11 bases line up with TRBD2. Germline V gene lookup returns CDR1 SGHRS and CDR2 YFSETQ. The CDR3 totals 14 residues. V lost 8 bases and J lost 3; bases outside the gene matches: 6. CDR3 sequence: CASATSGDEETQYF. The DNA of the CDR3 is TGCGCCAGTGCGACTAGCGGGGACGAAGAGACCCAGTACTTC.

The genes are TRBV3-1 (or the pseudogene TRBV3-2) and TRBJ1-2, with D uncertain. This CDR3 spans 15 amino acids. V was clipped by 5 bases and J by 3 bases, with 16 bases between them. Germline loops: CDR1 LGHDT, CDR2 YNNKEL (reference sequence). Written as DNA, the CDR3 is TGTGCCAGCAGCTCGCCGTGGAGGGCAGACTATGGCTACACCTTC. This encodes CASSSPWRADYGYTF.

The rearrangement joins TRBV2 to TRBJ1-1, with TRBD1 matching over 7 bases. J gave up 6 bases and V 6 bases, and 10 bases lay outside the gene matches. The CDR3 spans 14 residues. Germline CDR1 is SNHLY and CDR2 is FYNNEI. The CDR3 DNA reads TGTGCCAGCAGAGCAACAGGGGCCGCCCCTGAAGCTTTCTTT. It yields the protein CASRATGAAPEAFF.

CDR3 bases: TGTGCCAGCAGCCCTTTTAGCGGGAGTTTCTACGAGCAGTACTTC. Encoded protein: CASSPFSGSFYEQYF. The chain carries TRBV11-2 and TRBJ2-7, with 9 bases matching TRBD2. Trimming cost V 5 bases and J 3 bases; bases outside gene matches: 8. CDR3 length: 15 residues. The germline V gene encodes CDR1 SGHAT and CDR2 FQNNGV.

This clone was seen just once. The chain combines TRBV14 with TRBJ2-5; D may be TRBD1 (6 bases). The CDR3 is made up of 16 amino acids. V was trimmed by 1 base and J by 0 bases, leaving 12 bases between them. Germline V CDR1 and CDR2: SGHDN, FVKESK. CDR3 DNA sequence: TGTGCCAGCAGCCAAGGCCGAGACAGGTACCAAGAGACCCAGTACTTC. It is translated as CASSQGRDRYQETQYF.

This rearrangement joins TRBV28 to TRBJ2-7; D remains ambiguous. The V end lost 6 bases, the J end lost 2 bases, and 11 bases lay between the germline ends. Germline CDR1 and CDR2: MDHEN and SYDVKM. There are 13 residues in the CDR3. The CDR3 DNA sequence: TGTGCCAGCAGCCCATCAGGAACCTACGAGCAGTACTTC. Its protein product is CASSPSGTYEQYF.